This T cell receptor beta chain was sequenced during a study of T-cell memory formation after mild COVID-19. The germline V gene encodes CDR1 MNHEY and CDR2 SVGAGI. The CDR3 has 14 amino acids. V lost 2 bases, J lost 5 bases, and 12 bases lay in between. TCRdb independently ran MiXCR on the 5' RACE reads; one entry per CDR3 protein. This sample has about 470,000 distinct CDR3 sequences, with around 27% found just once. The sequenced material came from PBMCs or a T cell subset sorted from them (not recorded which). The chain has TRBV6-5 and TRBJ2-5, with D uncertain. This sequence was found in an adult woman who had mild COVID-19 (a few samples of this study predate the infection). Cell type and time point are not known. The CDR3 DNA follows: TGTGCCAGCAGTTACGGATGGGGATTCGAGACCCAGTACTTC. Its translation: CASSYGWGFETQYF.